One sample yielded the 31 T cell receptor beta chains listed below, sequenced in a study of spatial heterogeneity in lung cancer. The time point was: sample taken at primary tumor resection. Frozen PBMC, nontumor lung or tumor provided whole RNA, which was sequenced unsorted. One entry per CDR3 protein, called by TCRdb with MiXCR from the 5' RACE reads. The sample holds about 26,000 distinct CDR3 sequences, roughly 13% seen once. Sequenced material: PBMCs, taken at surgery. The receptors derive from a female donor with early-stage non-small cell lung cancer.

Many counts were recorded for this clonotype. The CDR3: CASSLVRGQEQFF. The DNA of the CDR3 is TGTGCCAGCAGCTTAGTCAGGGGGCAGGAGCAGTTCTTC. The chain carries TRBV7-2 and TRBJ2-1; 8 nucleotides align to TRBD1. CDR1 and CDR2 from the germline V gene are SGHTA and FQGNSA. V shed 1 base and J 10 bases; nucleotides not matched to a gene: 3. This CDR3 has 13 amino acids.

The table lists this clonotype with many counts. The chain couples TRBV6-6 to TRBJ2-1, with 7 bases that match TRBD2. The germline gives CDR1 MNHNY, CDR2 SVGAGI (reference sequence). J was trimmed by 8 bases and V by 5 bases; bases with no gene match: 15. This CDR3 is 16 amino acids long. CDR3 in amino acids: CASSTRGIVGLDEQFF. CDR3 DNA: TGTGCCAGCAGTACCCGGGGGATAGTTGGACTAGATGAGCAGTTCTTC.

The rearrangement joins TRBV7-3 to TRBJ1-1; D is uncertain. CDR3 length: 13 residues. Trimming shortened V by 6 bases and J by 1 base, and 9 bases separated the two germline ends. CDR1 is SGHTA, CDR2 FQGTGA, per germline. As DNA, the CDR3 is TGTGCCAGCAGACTAAACAGGAACACTGAAGCTTTCTTT. It is translated as CASRLNRNTEAFF.

The rearrangement joins TRBV3-1 to TRBJ1-1; a possible D gene is TRBD1 (6 bases). This CDR3 is 16 amino acids long. The germline V and J ends were trimmed by 2 bases and 0 bases, with 13 bases remaining between them. Germline V CDR1 and CDR2: LGHDT, YNNKEL (reference sequence). For the CDR3, the DNA is TGTGCCAGCAGCCAAATCAGGGGCGTGGTGAACACTGAAGCTTTCTTT. Its protein is CASSQIRGVVNTEAFF.

This clonotype was recorded many times. V is TRBV4-3 and J is TRBJ2-1; no reliable D call. This CDR3 contains 16 residues. V lost 7 bases and J lost 0, with 16 bases in between. Germline loops: CDR1 LGHNA, CDR2 YSLEER. The CDR3 bases are TGCGCCAGCACCCGATCCTCTAGGAGCTCCTACAATGAGCAGTTCTTC. Its protein is CASTRSSRSSYNEQFF.

This clonotype was counted at least ten times. J is TRBJ1-3 and V is TRBV25-1; D remains ambiguous. Germline CDR1 and CDR2: MGHDK and SYGVNS. The CDR3 has 13 amino acids. Trimming pared 7 bases from V and 1 base from J, leaving 8 bases between. The CDR3 nucleotides read TGTGCCAGCACCCTGGGGTCTGGAAACACCATATATTTT. Its protein product is CASTLGSGNTIYF.

This clonotype was found many times. The chain employs TRBV11-2 and TRBJ2-3, with D maybe TRBD2 (7 bases). V lost 1 base to trimming and J lost 2 bases, with 10 bases between them. The CDR3 is 15 amino acids. Germline V gene lookup returns CDR1 SGHAT and CDR2 FQNNGV. CDR3 region: CASSLVRGATDTQYF. The CDR3 nucleotides read TGTGCCAGCAGCTTAGTCCGGGGGGCCACAGATACGCAGTATTTT.

This clonotype was seen repeatedly, ten times or more. CDR3: CASSFNLRGSTDTQYF. In DNA, the CDR3 is TGTGCCAGCAGTTTTAATCTAAGAGGGAGCACAGATACGCAGTATTTT. This rearrangement joins TRBV28 to TRBJ2-3; possible D gene TRBD2, 5 bases. Trimming cost V 3 bases and J 0 bases, with 13 bases left between them. CDR3 length equals 16 residues. CDR1 MDHEN and CDR2 SYDVKM come from the germline V gene. Variable domain in full (rest from reference TRBV28 and TRBJ2-3): DVKVTQSSRYLVKRTGEKVFLECVQDMDHENMFWYRQDPGLGLRLIYFSYDVKMKEKGDIPEGYSVSREKKERFSLILESASTNQTSMYLCASSFNLRGSTDTQYFGPGTRLTVL.

This clonotype was seen repeatedly, ten times or more. The chain is built from TRBV18 and TRBJ2-2, with TRBD1 matching over 8 bases. V lost 1 base to trimming and J lost 4 bases; unmatched junction nucleotides: 5. Per the germline V gene, CDR1 is KGHSH and CDR2 is LQKENI. This CDR3 is built from 16 residues. The CDR3 DNA follows: TGTGCCAGCTCACCACGTGCAGGGGGCGTCACCGGGGAGCTGTTTTTT. This codes for CASSPRAGGVTGELFF.

This clonotype was seen repeatedly, ten times or more. The gene calls are TRBV7-3 and TRBJ2-1; 13 bases line up with TRBD2. Germline V CDR1 and CDR2: SGHTA, FQGTGA. Unmatched junction bases numbered 5, after V lost 5 bases and J lost 13 bases. The CDR3 is 13 amino acids. The CDR3 coding sequence is TGTGCCAGCAGCCCGGGGACTAGCGGGAATCAGTTCTTC. Translating gives CASSPGTSGNQFF.

This clonotype showed up many times. The chain uses TRBV19 and TRBJ1-5; no clear D gene. The V gene's germline CDR1 is LNHDA and CDR2 SQIVND (reference sequence). V was clipped by 6 bases and J by 3 bases, with 15 bases between them. The length of the CDR3 is 15 residues. The CDR3: CASRGRTLLNQPQHF. The CDR3 coding sequence is TGTGCCAGTAGGGGCCGGACTCTTCTCAATCAGCCCCAGCATTTT.

CDR3 amino acids: CASSPTGVGETQYF. The CDR3, as DNA: TGTGCCAGCAGCCCGACAGGGGTTGGAGAGACCCAGTACTTC. The chain joins TRBV7-3 to TRBJ2-5, with 8 nucleotides matching TRBD1. V was clipped by 5 bases and J by 4 bases; unmatched bases: 6. Germline values: CDR1 SGHTA, CDR2 FQGTGA. The CDR3 contains 14 residues. Drawing the rest from reference TRBV7-3 and TRBJ2-5, the complete variable domain is GAGVSQTPSNKVTEKGKYVELRCDPISGHTALYWYRQSLGQGPEFLIYFQGTGAADDSGLPNDRFFAVRPEGSVSTLKIQRTERGDSAVYLCASSPTGVGETQYFGPGTRLLVL.

This clonotype has at least ten counts. CDR3 coding DNA: TGTGCCAGCAGCCCGGGGACTAGCGGGGGGGCATATAGCACAGATACGCAGTATTTT. This sequence encodes CASSPGTSGGAYSTDTQYF. The V and J genes are TRBV4-2 and TRBJ2-3; 16 nucleotides align to TRBD2. The CDR3 consists of 19 residues. The germline gives CDR1 LGHNA, CDR2 YNFKEQ. After removal of 4 bases from V and 0 bases from J, the junction contained 7 bases not matched to a gene.

This clonotype occurred many times. The rearrangement links TRBV4-1 to TRBJ2-1; D ambiguous. The V end lost 0 bases, the J end lost 12 bases, and 9 bases lay between the germline ends. Germline V gene sequence: CDR1 MGHRA, CDR2 YSYEKL. The CDR3 sequence is 12 residues long. The CDR3 loop reads CASSQDWRMQFF. The DNA for the CDR3 is TGCGCCAGCAGCCAAGATTGGCGTATGCAGTTCTTC.

This clonotype was seen ten or more times. V usage is TRBV6-5 and J usage is TRBJ1-6; 7 nucleotides align to TRBD1. Germline CDR1 MNHEY, CDR2 SVGAGI. The ends lost 5 bases at V and 8 bases at J; junction bases unmatched: 0. The CDR3 sequence is 12 residues long. CDR3 loop: CASSGQDSPLHF. Written as DNA, the CDR3 is TGTGCCAGCAGTGGACAGGATTCACCCCTCCACTTT.

This clonotype appeared many times. This chain joins TRBV12-3 or TRBV12-4 and TRBJ1-5, with D possibly TRBD1 on 5 matching bases. Trimming stripped 3 bases from V and 6 bases from J, with 9 bases between. The CDR3 is 13 amino acids. In DNA form, the CDR3 reads TGTGCCAGCAGTTTGGGGGTAGGTCAGCCCCAGCATTTT. Translation: CASSLGVGQPQHF.

There are many counts of this clonotype. The rearrangement joins TRBV4-2 to TRBJ2-3, with 7 bases matching TRBD2. The ends lost 4 bases at V and 3 bases at J; junction bases unmatched: 10. Germline V gives CDR1 LGHNA, CDR2 YNFKEQ. The CDR3 loop spans 16 amino acids. The CDR3 loop is CASSPSGGGRTDTQYF. The DNA for the CDR3 is TGTGCCAGCAGCCCAAGTGGGGGGGGACGGACAGATACGCAGTATTTT.

The chain employs TRBV3-1 and TRBJ2-1, with D tentatively TRBD1 or TRBD2 (5 bases each). In germline, CDR1 is LGHDT, CDR2 YNNKEL (reference sequence). The ends were cut back, 5 bases at V and 8 bases at J, with 19 bases in the middle. The CDR3 covers 15 residues. Here the CDR3 reads CASSFTRGERDEQFF. The CDR3 region has the DNA TGTGCCAGCAGCTTTACTAGGGGCGAAAGGGATGAGCAGTTCTTC.

The table lists this clonotype with many counts. The CDR3: CASSPLRRGEAFF. As DNA, the CDR3 is TGTGCCAGCTCACCATTGAGAAGAGGAGAAGCTTTCTTT. The V call is TRBV18, the J call TRBJ1-1, with D hard to call. With 2 bases removed from V and 8 bases from J, the gap between germline ends came to 12 bases. The CDR3 loop spans 13 amino acids. CDR1 and CDR2 (germline): KGHSH, LQKENI.

Ten or more counts support this clonotype. The chain is built from TRBV7-9 and TRBJ1-1; 9 bases map to TRBD1. V shed 5 bases, J shed 4 bases, and the junction held 11 bases outside the gene matches. Germline CDR1 is SEHNR and CDR2 is FQNEAQ (reference sequence). This CDR3 is 16 amino acids long. The CDR3 region has the DNA TGTGCCAGCAGCCTCTTACTGACAGGGGGGTCCACTGAAGCTTTCTTT. This translates into CASSLLLTGGSTEAFF.

This clonotype has at least ten counts. The rearrangement links TRBV14 to TRBJ2-2; 12 bases align to TRBD2. CDR3 size: 19 residues. Trimming removed 4 bases from V and 4 bases from J; junction bases left unmatched: 13. Germline CDR1 is SGHDN and CDR2 is FVKESK. CDR3 loop: CASSPGLAGRRRVTGELFF. CDR3 bases: TGTGCCAGCAGCCCCGGACTAGCGGGGAGGCGGCGTGTCACCGGGGAGCTGTTTTTT.

The chain couples TRBV29-1 to TRBJ2-3; D is possibly TRBD2 (7 bases). The CDR3 covers 14 residues. Trimming pared 0 bases from V and 5 bases from J, leaving 12 bases between. In germline, CDR1 is SQVTM, CDR2 ANQGSEA. The CDR3 region is CSVEEGGQGDTQYF. The CDR3 nucleotides read TGCAGCGTTGAAGAGGGGGGGCAGGGAGATACGCAGTATTTT.

There are a few counts of this clonotype. The gene calls are TRBV27 and TRBJ2-2; 9 bases are shared with TRBD2. CDR1 and CDR2 (germline): MNHEY, SMNVEV (reference sequence). J was trimmed by 5 bases and V by 4 bases; bases with no gene match: 14. CDR3 length: 18 amino acids. The CDR3, as DNA: TGTGCCAGCAGTTCCCGATGGACTAGCGCCATGGGGACCGGGGAGCTGTTTTTT. This gives the protein CASSSRWTSAMGTGELFF.

This clonotype showed up many times. The CDR3 spells CASSLELGAAGNTIYF. The DNA for the CDR3 is TGTGCCAGCAGCTTAGAGTTAGGGGCGGCTGGAAACACCATATATTTT. V usage is TRBV7-2 and J usage is TRBJ1-3; D possibly corresponds to TRBD1 (5 bases). This CDR3 has 16 amino acids. Germline CDR1 is SGHTA and CDR2 is FQGNSA. The germline V and J ends were trimmed by 1 base and 2 bases, with 12 bases remaining between them.

This clonotype has ten or more counts. The V gene is TRBV7-4, the J gene TRBJ2-7; 8 bases fit TRBD1. J gave up 6 bases and V 3 bases, and 4 bases lay outside the gene matches. CDR3 length equals 13 residues. Germline lookup yields CDR1 SGHVT and CDR2 SQSDAQ. CDR3 residues: CASSFEDRAEQYV. CDR3 bases: TGTGCCAGCAGCTTCGAGGACAGGGCCGAGCAGTACGTC.

The chain joins TRBV20-1 to TRBJ2-4, with a possible D match to TRBD1 (6 bases). CDR1 is DFQATT, CDR2 SNEGSKA, per germline (reference sequence). Trimming shortened V by 2 bases and J by 0 bases, and 11 bases separated the two germline ends. CDR3 length: 15 residues. This CDR3 reads CSARQQGIAKNIQYF. The CDR3 DNA reads TGCAGTGCTAGACAACAGGGAATAGCCAAAAACATTCAGTACTTC.

This clonotype was seen many times. This rearrangement joins TRBV7-3 to TRBJ2-3; 7 bases are shared with TRBD2. The ends lost 6 bases at V and 10 bases at J; junction bases unmatched: 16. Germline V gives CDR1 SGHTA, CDR2 FQGTGA. The CDR3 runs to 15 residues. The CDR3 here is CASRSGAPSSLPQYF. Written as DNA, the CDR3 is TGTGCCAGCAGGAGCGGGGCCCCCAGCAGTTTGCCGCAGTATTTT.

This clonotype was counted at least ten times. The V gene is TRBV18, the J gene TRBJ2-3; D gene ambiguous. The V and J ends lost 1 base and 3 bases respectively, with 17 bases between them. CDR3 length: 17 residues. Per germline, CDR1 KGHSH and CDR2 LQKENI. The DNA of the CDR3 is TGTGCCAGCTCACCACTCCCTACTCGTTCGGAAACAGATACGCAGTATTTT. As protein: CASSPLPTRSETDTQYF.

Ten or more counts support this clonotype. J is TRBJ2-7 and V is TRBV29-1; TRBD2 matches at 8 bases. Unmatched junction bases numbered 4, after V lost 6 bases and J lost 0 bases. The length of the CDR3 is 13 residues. The germline CDR1 and CDR2 sequences are SQVTM and ANQGSEA. The CDR3 reads CSVDSGNSYEQYF. The CDR3 DNA is TGCAGCGTCGATAGCGGGAACTCCTACGAGCAGTACTTC.

This chain joins TRBV7-3 and TRBJ2-7, with 7 bases fitting TRBD2. Germline CDR1 SGHTA, CDR2 FQGTGA. This CDR3 is 16 amino acids long. The V segment lost 5 bases and the J segment 5 bases; nucleotides outside the gene matches: 15. The DNA of the CDR3 is TGTGCCAGCAGCCCCATTGGACTAGTGGGAGGGCACGAGCAGTACTTC. As protein: CASSPIGLVGGHEQYF.

This clonotype was counted at least ten times. The genes are TRBV27 and TRBJ2-3; D is unresolved. The CDR3 spans 13 residues. The V gene lost 5 bases and the J gene lost 5 bases, with 11 bases spanning the gap. CDR1 and CDR2 (germline): MNHEY, SMNVEV (reference sequence). The CDR3 bases are TGTGCCAGCAGTGGCAGAGCTATAGATACGCAGTATTTT. Translating gives CASSGRAIDTQYF.